This is a list of T cell receptor beta chains from one sample in a study of T cell repertoires in cytomegalovirus infection. TCRdb itself ran the reads through MiXCR, one entry per CDR3 protein. The repertoire holds roughly 340,000 distinct CDR3 sequences, with about 28% as singletons. These TCRs are of unknown antigen specificity. The specimen was cultured PBMCs, collected from culture after CMV antigen stimulation. The origin of the receptors is a human donor in good health (CMV status not recorded). Some clones in this sample may be carry-over from other donors' samples. The conserved cysteine and the conserved F or W are not part of the CDR3 here. Clone size is given for some rows only: seen once, a few or many times, or a class if the clone is expanded.

v_call clone_size cdr3_aa
TRBV4-1 few ASSQDPTGDQPQH
TRBV12-3/TRBV12-4 few ASSPGQGVYGYT
TRBV30 . AWGDGINQPQH
TRBV7-8 . ASSLATAGGLSSYNEQF
TRBV24-1 few ATSDAASGRTDTQY
TRBV28 . APSRLGGLDTQY
TRBV7-6 few ASSLGPLGETQY
TRBV6-6 few ASSGRRGPSYNEQF
TRBV7-3 few ASSTGTDNEQF
TRBV7-2 many ASRGEAYEQY
TRBV18 . ASSPQGQNNQPQH
TRBV7-8 . ASSPYSEQY
TRBV5-8 few ASSLGDRGNTIY
TRBV19 . ASSIRDGMSQETQY
TRBV6-2/TRBV6-3 . ASSYAASGSSGQTQY
TRBV5-1 . ASSPTGGVGEKLF
TRBV6-5 . ASSYSVAGTEQY
TRBV10-3 . AISESTGTGGAHGANVLT
TRBV7-2 once ASSRGLDPNEQF
TRBV7-6 few ASSLAGGWGEKLF
TRBV7-9 . ASSLITGASSYYEQY
TRBV4-2 few ASSLGTSGLASGANVLT
TRBV7-9 . ASSWGRQPQH
TRBV7-6 . ASSPTGAGWETQY
TRBV20-1 few SASGSAGSYNEQF
TRBV2 . ASRGTGEGNQPQH
TRBV7-2 many ASSLRGRTGASSYEQY
TRBV28 . ASYGLAESYEQY
TRBV28 many ASSPGLPPNEQF
TRBV7-2 many ASSLDRQNTDTQY
TRBV2 once ASRDTGTFYGYT
TRBV28 . ASSRGGTNEKLF
TRBV19 few ASSMSRRMNTEAF
TRBV29-1 . SVEIPGGNSPLH
TRBV6-1 few ASRNGGRYTGELF
TRBV6-4 few ASSPAANTGELF
TRBV11-1 once ASSLRRGVVYEQY
TRBV6-1 few ASSPSGTTGYNEQF
TRBV12-3/TRBV12-4 . ASSAGARQPQH
TRBV6-6 few ASSYSAGIEKLF
TRBV19 . ASSNPQGYSNQPQH
TRBV6-8 . ASSTLAGGANEQF
TRBV20-1 . SARESGQEITGGYEQY
TRBV2 . ASGGHWNTEAF
TRBV6-1 few ASSDHSTSGRPQQY
TRBV6-6 . ASSRAPTGGGNYGYT
TRBV27 . ASSLSGNGVSYEQY
TRBV9 once ASSVGLAGGRGETQY
TRBV11-2 . ASSSWTDFQETQY
TRBV10-3 few AISESGSRNEKLF
TRBV15 few ATSRAGIYGYT
TRBV7-9 many ASSSRTGVYEQY
TRBV27 . ASRPRGGSGANVLT
TRBV12-3/TRBV12-4 once ASRFGVEKLF
TRBV2 few ASSGQGRLTEAF
TRBV4-2 . ASSQDHQRTYEQY
TRBV7-9 many ASSLSIAGDVYNEQF
TRBV4-2 . ASSQRGREGTEAF
TRBV7-2 few ASSSGTTKNIQY
TRBV4-1 . ASSQWTSGYTDTQY